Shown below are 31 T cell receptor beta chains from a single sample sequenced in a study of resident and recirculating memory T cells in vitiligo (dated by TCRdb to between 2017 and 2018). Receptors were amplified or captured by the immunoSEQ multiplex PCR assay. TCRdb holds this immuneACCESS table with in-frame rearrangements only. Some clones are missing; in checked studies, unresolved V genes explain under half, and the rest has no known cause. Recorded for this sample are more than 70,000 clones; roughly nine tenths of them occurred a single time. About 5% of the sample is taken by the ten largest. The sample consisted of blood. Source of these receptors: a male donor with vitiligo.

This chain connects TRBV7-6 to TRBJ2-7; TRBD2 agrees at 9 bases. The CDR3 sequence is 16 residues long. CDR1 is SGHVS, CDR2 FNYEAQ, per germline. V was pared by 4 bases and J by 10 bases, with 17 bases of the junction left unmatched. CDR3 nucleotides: TGTGCCAGCAGCTCCCTTAGCCGTATAGCGGGAGACTTCCAGTACTTC. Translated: CASSSLSRIAGDFQYF.

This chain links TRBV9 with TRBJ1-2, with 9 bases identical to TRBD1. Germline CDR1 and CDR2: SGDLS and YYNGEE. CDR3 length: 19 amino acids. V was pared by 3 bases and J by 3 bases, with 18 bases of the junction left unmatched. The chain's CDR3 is CASSAHAARDRVFDYGYTF. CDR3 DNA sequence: TGTGCCAGCAGCGCACACGCCGCCCGGGACAGGGTTTTTGACTATGGCTACACCTTC.

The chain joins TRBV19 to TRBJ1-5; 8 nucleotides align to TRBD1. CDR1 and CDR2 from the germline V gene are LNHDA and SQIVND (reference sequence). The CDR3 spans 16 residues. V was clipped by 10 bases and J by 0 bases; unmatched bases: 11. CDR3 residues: CAIGPGTGFSNQPQHF. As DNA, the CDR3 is TGTGCCATCGGACCCGGGACAGGATTTAGCAATCAGCCCCAGCATTTT.

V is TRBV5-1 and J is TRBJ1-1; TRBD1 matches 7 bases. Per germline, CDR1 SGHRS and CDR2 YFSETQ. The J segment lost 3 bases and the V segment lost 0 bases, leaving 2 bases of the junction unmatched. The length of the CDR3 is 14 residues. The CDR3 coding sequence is TGCGCCAGCAGCTTGGTGCAGGGGGACACTGAAGCTTTCTTT. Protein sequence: CASSLVQGDTEAFF.

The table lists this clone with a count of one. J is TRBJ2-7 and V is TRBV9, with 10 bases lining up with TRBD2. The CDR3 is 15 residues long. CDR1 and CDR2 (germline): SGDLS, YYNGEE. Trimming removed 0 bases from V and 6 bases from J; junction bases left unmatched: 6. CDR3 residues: CASSVGVAGGGEQYF. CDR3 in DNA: TGTGCCAGCAGCGTAGGCGTAGCGGGAGGTGGCGAGCAGTACTTC.

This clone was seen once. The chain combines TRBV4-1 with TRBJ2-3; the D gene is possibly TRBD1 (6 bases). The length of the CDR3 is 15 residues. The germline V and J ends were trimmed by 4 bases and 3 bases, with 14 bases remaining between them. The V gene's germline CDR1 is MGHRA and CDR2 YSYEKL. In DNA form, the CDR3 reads TGCGCCAGCAGCCGAGTCCAAACAGGGACAGATACGCAGTATTTT. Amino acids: CASSRVQTGTDTQYF.

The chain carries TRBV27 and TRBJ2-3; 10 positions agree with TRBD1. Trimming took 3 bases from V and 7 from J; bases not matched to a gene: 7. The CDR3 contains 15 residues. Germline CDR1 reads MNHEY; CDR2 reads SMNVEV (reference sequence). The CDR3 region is CASSFGDRGGYTQYF. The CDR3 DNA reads TGTGCCAGCAGTTTCGGGGACAGGGGAGGGTATACGCAGTATTTT.

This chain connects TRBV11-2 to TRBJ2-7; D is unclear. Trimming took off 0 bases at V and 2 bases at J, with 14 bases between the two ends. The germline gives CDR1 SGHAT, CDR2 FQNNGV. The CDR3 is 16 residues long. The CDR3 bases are TGTGCCAGCAGCTTAGATCGGTACCAACCCACCTACGAGCAGTACTTC. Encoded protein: CASSLDRYQPTYEQYF.

The chain's CDR3 is CASSLGTGTPYEQYF. CDR3 DNA sequence: TGTGCCAGCAGTCTAGGGACAGGGACTCCCTACGAGCAGTACTTC. The V gene is TRBV28, the J gene TRBJ2-7; TRBD1 agrees at 9 bases. Germline V gene sequence: CDR1 MDHEN, CDR2 SYDVKM. Trimming at V came to 5 bases and at J to 2 bases, leaving 7 bases not matched to a gene. The CDR3 is 15 amino acids. Based on the CDR3 plus reference TRBV28 and TRBJ2-7, the full variable domain is DVKVTQSSRYLVKRTGEKVFLECVQDMDHENMFWYRQDPGLGLRLIYFSYDVKMKEKGDIPEGYSVSREKKERFSLILESASTNQTSMYLCASSLGTGTPYEQYFGPGTRLTVT.

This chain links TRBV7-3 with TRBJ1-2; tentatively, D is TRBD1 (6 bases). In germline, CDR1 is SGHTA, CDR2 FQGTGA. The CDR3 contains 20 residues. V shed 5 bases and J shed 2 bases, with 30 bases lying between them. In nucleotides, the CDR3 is TGTGCCAGCAGCGCACGACCGGGACACGCATCGAATTTACCGAACTATGGCTACACCTTC. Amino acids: CASSARPGHASNLPNYGYTF.

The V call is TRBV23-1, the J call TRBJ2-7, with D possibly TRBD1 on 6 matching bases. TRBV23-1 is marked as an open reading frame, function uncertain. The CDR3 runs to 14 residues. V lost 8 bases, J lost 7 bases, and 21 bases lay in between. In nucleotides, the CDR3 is TGCGCCAGCCGAAACTGGACAGTGCCGGAAGAGCAGTACTTC. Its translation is CASRNWTVPEEQYF.

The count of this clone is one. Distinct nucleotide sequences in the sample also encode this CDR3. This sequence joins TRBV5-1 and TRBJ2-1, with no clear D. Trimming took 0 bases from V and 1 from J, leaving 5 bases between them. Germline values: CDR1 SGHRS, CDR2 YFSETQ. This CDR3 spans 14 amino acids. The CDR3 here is CASSLGGSYNEQFF. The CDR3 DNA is TGCGCCAGCAGCTTGGGAGGTTCCTACAATGAGCAGTTCTTC.

This CDR3 is CASRQQGYEQYF. CDR3 bases: TGTGCCAGCAGGCAACAGGGTTACGAGCAGTACTTC. The chain couples TRBV5-6 to TRBJ2-7, with D maybe TRBD1 (6 bases). Trimming pared 5 bases from V and 4 bases from J, leaving 10 bases between. The CDR3 length is 12 residues. CDR1 is SGHDT and CDR2 is YYEEEE in the germline V gene.

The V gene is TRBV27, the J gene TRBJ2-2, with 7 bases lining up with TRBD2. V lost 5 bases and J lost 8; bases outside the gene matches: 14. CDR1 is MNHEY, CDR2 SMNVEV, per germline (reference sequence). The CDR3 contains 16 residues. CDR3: CASSRGGSQSLGELFF. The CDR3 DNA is TGTGCCAGCAGTAGGGGCGGGAGCCAAAGCCTTGGGGAGCTGTTTTTT.

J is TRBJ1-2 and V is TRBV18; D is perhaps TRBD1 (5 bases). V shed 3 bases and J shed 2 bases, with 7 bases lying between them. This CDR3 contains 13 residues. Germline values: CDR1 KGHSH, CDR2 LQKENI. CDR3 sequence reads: CASSPTDNYGYTF. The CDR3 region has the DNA TGTGCCAGCTCACCGACAGACAACTATGGCTACACCTTC.

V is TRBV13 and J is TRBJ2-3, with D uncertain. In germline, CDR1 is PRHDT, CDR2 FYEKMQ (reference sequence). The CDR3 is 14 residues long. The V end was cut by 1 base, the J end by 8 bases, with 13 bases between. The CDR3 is CASSLARSTVTQYF. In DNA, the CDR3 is TGTGCCAGCAGCTTAGCAAGGAGCACCGTTACGCAGTATTTT.

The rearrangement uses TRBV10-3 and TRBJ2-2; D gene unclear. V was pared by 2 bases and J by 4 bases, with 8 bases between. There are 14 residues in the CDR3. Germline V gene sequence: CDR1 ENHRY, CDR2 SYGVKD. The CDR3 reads CAISEDSSTGELFF. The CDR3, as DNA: TGTGCCATCAGTGAGGATAGCAGCACCGGGGAGCTGTTTTTT.

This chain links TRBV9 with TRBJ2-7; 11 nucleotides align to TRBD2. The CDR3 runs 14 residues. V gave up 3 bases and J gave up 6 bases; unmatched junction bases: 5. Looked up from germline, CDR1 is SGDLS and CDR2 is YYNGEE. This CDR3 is CASSGSGRGGEQYF. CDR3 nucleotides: TGTGCCAGCAGCGGTAGCGGGAGGGGTGGCGAGCAGTACTTC.

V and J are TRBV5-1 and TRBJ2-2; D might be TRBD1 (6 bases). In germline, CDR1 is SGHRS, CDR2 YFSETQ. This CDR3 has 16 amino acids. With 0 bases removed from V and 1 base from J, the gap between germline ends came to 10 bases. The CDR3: CASSLVPGVNTGELFF. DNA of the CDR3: TGCGCCAGCAGCTTGGTTCCAGGGGTGAACACCGGGGAGCTGTTTTTT.

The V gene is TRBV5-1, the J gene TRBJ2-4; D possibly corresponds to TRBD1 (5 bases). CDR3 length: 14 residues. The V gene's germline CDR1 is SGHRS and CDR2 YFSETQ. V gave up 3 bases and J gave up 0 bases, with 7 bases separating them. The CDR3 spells CASSWTLAKNIQYF. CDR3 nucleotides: TGCGCCAGCAGCTGGACACTAGCCAAAAACATTCAGTACTTC.

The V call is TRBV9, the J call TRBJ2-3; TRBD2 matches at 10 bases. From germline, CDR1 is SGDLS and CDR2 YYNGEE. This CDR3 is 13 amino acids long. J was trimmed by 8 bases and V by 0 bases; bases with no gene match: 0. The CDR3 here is CASSVGTSGTQYF. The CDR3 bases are TGTGCCAGCAGCGTAGGGACTAGCGGTACGCAGTATTTT.

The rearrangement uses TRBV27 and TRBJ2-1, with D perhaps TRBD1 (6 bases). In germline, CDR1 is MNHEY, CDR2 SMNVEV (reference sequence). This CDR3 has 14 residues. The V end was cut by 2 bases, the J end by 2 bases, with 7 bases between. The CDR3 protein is CASSLRGTYNEQFF. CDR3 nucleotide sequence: TGTGCCAGCAGTTTAAGGGGGACCTACAATGAGCAGTTCTTC.

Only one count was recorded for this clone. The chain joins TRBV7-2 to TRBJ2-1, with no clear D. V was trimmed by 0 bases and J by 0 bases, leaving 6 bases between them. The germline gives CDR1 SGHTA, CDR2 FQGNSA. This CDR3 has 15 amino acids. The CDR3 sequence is CASSLATSSYNEQFF. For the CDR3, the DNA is TGTGCCAGCAGCTTAGCCACCAGCTCCTACAATGAGCAGTTCTTC.

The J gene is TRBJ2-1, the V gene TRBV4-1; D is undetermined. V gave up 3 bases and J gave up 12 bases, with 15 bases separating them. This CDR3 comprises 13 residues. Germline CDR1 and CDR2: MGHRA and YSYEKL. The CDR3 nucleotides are TGCGCCAGCAGCCAGACTCTGCCTATTAGGCAGTTCTTC. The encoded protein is CASSQTLPIRQFF.

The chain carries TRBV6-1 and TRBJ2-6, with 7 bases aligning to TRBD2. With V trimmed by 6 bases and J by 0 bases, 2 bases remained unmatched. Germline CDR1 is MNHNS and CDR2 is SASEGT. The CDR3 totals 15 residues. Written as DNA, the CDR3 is TGTGCCAGCAGAGGGGACTACTCTGGGGCCAACGTCCTGACTTTC. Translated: CASRGDYSGANVLTF.

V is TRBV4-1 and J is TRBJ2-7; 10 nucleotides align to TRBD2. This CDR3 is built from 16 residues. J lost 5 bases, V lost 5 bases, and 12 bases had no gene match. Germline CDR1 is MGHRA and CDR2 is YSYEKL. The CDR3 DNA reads TGCGCCAGCAGCATCAGGGGTCTAGCGGGAGAGGACGAGCAGTACTTC. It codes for CASSIRGLAGEDEQYF.

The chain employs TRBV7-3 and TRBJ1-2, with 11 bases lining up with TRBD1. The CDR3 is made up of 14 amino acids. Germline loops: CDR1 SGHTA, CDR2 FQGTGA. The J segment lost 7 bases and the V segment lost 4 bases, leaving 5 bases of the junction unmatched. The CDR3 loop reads CASSSGQGAGGYTF. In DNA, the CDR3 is TGTGCCAGCAGCTCTGGACAGGGGGCTGGTGGCTACACCTTC.

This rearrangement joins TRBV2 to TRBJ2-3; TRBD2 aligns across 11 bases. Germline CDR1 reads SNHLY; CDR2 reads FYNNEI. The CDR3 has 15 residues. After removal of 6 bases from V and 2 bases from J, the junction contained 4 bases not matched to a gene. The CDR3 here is CASSGLAGHTDTQYF. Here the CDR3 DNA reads TGTGCCAGCAGCGGACTAGCGGGCCACACAGATACGCAGTATTTT. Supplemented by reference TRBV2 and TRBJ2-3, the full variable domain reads EPEVTQTPSHQVTQMGQEVILRCVPISNHLYFYWYRQILGQKVEFLVSFYNNEISEKSEIFDDQFSVERPDGSNFTLKIRSTKLEDSAMYFCASSGLAGHTDTQYFGPGTRLTVL.

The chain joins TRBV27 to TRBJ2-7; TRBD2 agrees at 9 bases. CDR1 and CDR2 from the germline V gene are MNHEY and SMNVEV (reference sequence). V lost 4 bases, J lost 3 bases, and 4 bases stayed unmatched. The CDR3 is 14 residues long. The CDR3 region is CASSSGLAVYEQYF. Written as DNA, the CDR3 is TGTGCCAGCAGTTCGGGACTAGCCGTCTACGAGCAGTACTTC.

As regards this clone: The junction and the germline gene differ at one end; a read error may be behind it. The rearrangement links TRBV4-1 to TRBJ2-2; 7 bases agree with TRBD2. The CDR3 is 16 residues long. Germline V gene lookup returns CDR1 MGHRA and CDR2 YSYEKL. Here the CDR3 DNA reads TGCGCCAGCAGACAAGCAGGACTAGTCGACACCGGGGAGCTGTTTTTT. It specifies CASRQAGLVDTGELFF.

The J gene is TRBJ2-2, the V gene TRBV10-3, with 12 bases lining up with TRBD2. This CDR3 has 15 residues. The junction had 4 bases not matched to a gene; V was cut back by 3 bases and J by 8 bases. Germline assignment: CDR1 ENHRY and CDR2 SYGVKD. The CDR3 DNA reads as TGTGCCATCAGTGAAGGACTAGCGGGGCTAGGGGAGCTGTTTTTT. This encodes CAISEGLAGLGELFF.